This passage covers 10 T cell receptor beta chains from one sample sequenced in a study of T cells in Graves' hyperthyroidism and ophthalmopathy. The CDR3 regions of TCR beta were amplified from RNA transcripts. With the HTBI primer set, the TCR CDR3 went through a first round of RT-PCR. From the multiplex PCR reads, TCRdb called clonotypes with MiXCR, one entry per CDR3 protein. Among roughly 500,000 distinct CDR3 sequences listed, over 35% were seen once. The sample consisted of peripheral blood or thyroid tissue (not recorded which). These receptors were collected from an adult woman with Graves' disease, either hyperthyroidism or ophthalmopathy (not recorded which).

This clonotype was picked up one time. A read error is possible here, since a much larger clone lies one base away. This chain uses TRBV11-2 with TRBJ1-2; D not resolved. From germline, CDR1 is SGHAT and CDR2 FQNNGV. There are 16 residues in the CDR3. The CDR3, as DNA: TGTGCCAGCAGCCCCCAGGTTGAGAGAACACCCTATGTCTACACCTTC. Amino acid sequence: CASSPQVERTPYVYTF.

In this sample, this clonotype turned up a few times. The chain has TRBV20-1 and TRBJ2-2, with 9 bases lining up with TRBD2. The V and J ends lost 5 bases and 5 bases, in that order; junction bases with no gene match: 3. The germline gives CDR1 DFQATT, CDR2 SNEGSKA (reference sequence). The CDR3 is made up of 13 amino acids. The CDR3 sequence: CSALAGNTGELFF. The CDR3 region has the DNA TGCAGTGCTCTAGCGGGAAATACCGGGGAGCTGTTTTTT.

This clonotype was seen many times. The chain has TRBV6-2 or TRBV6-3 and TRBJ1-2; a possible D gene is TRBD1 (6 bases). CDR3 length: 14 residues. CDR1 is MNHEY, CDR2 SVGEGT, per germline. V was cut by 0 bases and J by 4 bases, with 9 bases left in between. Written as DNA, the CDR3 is TGTGCCAGCAGTTACTCGGACAGATCCTATGGCTACACCTTC. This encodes CASSYSDRSYGYTF.

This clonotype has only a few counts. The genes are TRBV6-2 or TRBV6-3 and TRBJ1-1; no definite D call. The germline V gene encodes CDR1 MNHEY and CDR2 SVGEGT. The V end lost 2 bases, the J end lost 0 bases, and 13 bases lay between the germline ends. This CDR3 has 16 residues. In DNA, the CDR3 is TGTGCCAGCAGTTACCAGAGTACAAGCATGAACACTGAAGCTTTCTTT. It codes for CASSYQSTSMNTEAFF.

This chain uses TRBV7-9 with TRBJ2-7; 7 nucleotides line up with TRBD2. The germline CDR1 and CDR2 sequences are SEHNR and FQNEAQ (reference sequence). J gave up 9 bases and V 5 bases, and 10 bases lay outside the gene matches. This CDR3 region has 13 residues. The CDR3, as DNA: TGTGCCAGCAGCCCAGGGAGGGCGGGCGGGCAGTACTTC. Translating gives CASSPGRAGGQYF.

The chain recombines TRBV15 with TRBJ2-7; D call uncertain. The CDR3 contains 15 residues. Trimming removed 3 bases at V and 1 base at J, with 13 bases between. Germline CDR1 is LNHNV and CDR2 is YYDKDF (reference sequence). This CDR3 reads CATSRGTGRSYEQYF. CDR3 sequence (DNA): TGTGCCACCAGCAGGGGAACGGGCAGATCCTACGAGCAGTACTTC.

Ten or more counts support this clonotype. CDR3 DNA: TGTGCCAGCAGCTTAATGTCCCTTGTCGTTTATGGCTACACCTTC. Translating it yields CASSLMSLVVYGYTF. The chain recombines TRBV7-9 with TRBJ1-2; D is uncertain. V lost 2 bases to trimming and J lost 5 bases, with 15 bases between them. From germline, CDR1 is SEHNR and CDR2 FQNEAQ (reference sequence). The CDR3 contains 15 residues.

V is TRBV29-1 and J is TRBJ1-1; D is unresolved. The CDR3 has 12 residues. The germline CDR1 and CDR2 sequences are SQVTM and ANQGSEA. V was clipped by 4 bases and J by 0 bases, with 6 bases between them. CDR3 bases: TGCAGCGTTGCTACAATGAACACTGAAGCTTTCTTT. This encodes CSVATMNTEAFF.

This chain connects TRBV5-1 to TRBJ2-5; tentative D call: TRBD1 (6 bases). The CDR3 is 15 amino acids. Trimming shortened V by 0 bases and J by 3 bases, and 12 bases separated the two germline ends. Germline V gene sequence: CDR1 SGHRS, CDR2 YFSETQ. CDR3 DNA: TGCGCCAGCAGCTTGGCGTTTAACAGGGAAGAGACCCAGTACTTC. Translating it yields CASSLAFNREETQYF.

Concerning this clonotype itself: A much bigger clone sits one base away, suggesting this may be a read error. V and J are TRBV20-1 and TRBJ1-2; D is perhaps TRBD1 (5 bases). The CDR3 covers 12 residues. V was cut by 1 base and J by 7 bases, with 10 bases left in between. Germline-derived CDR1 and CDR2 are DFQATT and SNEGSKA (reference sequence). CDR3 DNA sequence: TGCAGTGCTAGAGCAGGAGGGGCTGGCTACACCTTC. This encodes CSARAGGAGYTF.